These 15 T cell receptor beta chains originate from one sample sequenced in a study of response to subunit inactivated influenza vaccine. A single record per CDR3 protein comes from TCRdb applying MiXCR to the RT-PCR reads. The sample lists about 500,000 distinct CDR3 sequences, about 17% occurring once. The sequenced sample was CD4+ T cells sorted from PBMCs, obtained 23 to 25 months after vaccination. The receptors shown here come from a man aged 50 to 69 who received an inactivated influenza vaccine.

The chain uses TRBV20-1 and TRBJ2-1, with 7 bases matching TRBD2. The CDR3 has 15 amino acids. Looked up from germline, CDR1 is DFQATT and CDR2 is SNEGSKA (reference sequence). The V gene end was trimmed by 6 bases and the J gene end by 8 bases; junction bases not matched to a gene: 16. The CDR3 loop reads CSASGRRERIHEQFF. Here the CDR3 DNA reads TGCAGTGCATCGGGTAGGCGGGAGAGGATACATGAGCAGTTCTTC.

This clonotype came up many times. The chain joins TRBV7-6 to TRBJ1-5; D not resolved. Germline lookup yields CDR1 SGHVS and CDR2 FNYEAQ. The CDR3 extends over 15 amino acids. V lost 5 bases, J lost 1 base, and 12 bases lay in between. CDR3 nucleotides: TGTGCCAGCAGCCCGGACTTGGGAAGCAATCAGCCCCAGCATTTT. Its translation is CASSPDLGSNQPQHF.

The CDR3 nucleotides are TGCAGTGCTAGAGATTGGAGCGGGAGGGACAATGAGCAGTTCTTC. This encodes CSARDWSGRDNEQFF. The chain uses TRBV20-1 and TRBJ2-1; TRBD2 matches 10 bases. This CDR3 spans 15 amino acids. Germline values: CDR1 DFQATT, CDR2 SNEGSKA (reference sequence). V was pared by 0 bases and J by 5 bases, with 4 bases of the junction left unmatched.

The CDR3 DNA reads as TGTGCCACCAGTCGTGCGTTGGGAAACACTGAAGCTTTCTTT. This encodes CATSRALGNTEAFF. The chain recombines TRBV15 with TRBJ1-1; no clear D. Germline lookup yields CDR1 LNHNV and CDR2 YYDKDF (reference sequence). V was clipped by 6 bases and J by 2 bases, with 13 bases between them. The CDR3 contains 14 residues.

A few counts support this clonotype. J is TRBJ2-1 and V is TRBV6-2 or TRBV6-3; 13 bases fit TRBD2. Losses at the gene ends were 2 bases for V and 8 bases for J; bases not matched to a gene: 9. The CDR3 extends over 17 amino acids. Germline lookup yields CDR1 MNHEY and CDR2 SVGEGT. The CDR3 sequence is CASSYPTSGGATHEQFF. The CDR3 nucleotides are TGTGCCAGCAGTTACCCCACTAGCGGGGGGGCAACGCATGAGCAGTTCTTC.

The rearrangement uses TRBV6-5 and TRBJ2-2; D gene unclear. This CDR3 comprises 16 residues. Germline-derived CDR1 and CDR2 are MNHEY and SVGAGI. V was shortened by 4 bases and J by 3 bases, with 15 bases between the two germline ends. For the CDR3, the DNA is TGTGCCAGCAGTTCTGTGCTCCTGGCGGACACCGGGGAGCTGTTTTTT. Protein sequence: CASSSVLLADTGELFF.

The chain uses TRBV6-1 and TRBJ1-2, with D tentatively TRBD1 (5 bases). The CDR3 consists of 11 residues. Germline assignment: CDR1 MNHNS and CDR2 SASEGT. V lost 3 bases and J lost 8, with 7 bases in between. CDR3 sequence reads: CASSDRAGYTF. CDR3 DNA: TGTGCCAGCAGTGACAGGGCGGGCTACACCTTC.

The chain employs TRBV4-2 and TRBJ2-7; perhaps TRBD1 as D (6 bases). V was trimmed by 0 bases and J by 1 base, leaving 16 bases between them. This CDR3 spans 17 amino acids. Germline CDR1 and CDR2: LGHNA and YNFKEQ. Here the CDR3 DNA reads TGTGCCAGCAGCCAAGATGGGGGCGGACGGACTTCCTACGAGCAGTACTTC. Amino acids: CASSQDGGGRTSYEQYF.

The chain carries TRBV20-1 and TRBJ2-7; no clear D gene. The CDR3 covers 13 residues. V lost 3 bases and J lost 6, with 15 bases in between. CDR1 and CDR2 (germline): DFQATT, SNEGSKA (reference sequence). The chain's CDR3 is CSASPYPKIEQYF. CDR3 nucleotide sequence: TGCAGTGCTAGCCCCTATCCGAAGATCGAGCAGTACTTC.

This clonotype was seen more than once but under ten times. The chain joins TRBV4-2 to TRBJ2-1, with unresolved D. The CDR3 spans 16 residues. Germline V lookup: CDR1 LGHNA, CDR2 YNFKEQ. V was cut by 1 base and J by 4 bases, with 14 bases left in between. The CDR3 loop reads CASSQVYAAKYNEQFF. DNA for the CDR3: TGTGCCAGCAGCCAAGTTTATGCGGCAAAGTACAATGAGCAGTTCTTC.

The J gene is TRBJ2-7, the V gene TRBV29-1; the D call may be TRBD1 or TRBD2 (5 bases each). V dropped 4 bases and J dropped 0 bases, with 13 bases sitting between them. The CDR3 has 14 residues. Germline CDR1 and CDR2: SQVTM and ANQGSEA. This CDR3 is CSVAGTLSSYEQYF. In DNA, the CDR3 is TGCAGCGTTGCCGGGACGTTGAGCTCCTACGAGCAGTACTTC.

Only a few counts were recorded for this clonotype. The CDR3 region is CASTNLIRGYTF. The DNA for the CDR3 is TGTGCCAGCACCAACCTTATCCGGGGCTACACCTTC. This chain joins TRBV9 and TRBJ1-2; the D is unclear. CDR1 and CDR2 from the germline V gene are SGDLS and YYNGEE. CDR3 length equals 12 residues. The ends were cut back, 6 bases at V and 8 bases at J, with 14 bases in the middle.

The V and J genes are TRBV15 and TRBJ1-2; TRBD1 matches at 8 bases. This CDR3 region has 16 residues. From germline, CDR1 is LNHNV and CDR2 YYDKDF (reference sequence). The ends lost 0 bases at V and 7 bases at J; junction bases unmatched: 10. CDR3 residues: CATSRDRSTGEGGYTF. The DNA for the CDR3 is TGTGCCACCAGCAGAGATAGGTCGACAGGGGAAGGTGGCTACACCTTC.

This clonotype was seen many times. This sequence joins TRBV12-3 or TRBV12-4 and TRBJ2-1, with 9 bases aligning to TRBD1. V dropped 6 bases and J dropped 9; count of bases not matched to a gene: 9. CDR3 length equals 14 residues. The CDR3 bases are TGTGCCAGCAGCCCTCCGGGACAGGGTATTGAGCAGTTCTTC. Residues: CASSPPGQGIEQFF.

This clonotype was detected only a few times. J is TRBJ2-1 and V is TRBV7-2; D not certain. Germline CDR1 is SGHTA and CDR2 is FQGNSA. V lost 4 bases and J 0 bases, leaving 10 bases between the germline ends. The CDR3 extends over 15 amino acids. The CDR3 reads CASSSTTSSYNEQFF. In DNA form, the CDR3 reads TGTGCCAGCAGCTCGACAACGAGCTCCTACAATGAGCAGTTCTTC. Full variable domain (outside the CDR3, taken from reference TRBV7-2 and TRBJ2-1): GAGVSQSPSNKVTEKGKDVELRCDPISGHTALYWYRQSLGQGLEFLIYFQGNSAPDKSGLPSDRFSAERTGGSVSTLTIQRTQQEDSAVYLCASSSTTSSYNEQFFGPGTRLTVL.